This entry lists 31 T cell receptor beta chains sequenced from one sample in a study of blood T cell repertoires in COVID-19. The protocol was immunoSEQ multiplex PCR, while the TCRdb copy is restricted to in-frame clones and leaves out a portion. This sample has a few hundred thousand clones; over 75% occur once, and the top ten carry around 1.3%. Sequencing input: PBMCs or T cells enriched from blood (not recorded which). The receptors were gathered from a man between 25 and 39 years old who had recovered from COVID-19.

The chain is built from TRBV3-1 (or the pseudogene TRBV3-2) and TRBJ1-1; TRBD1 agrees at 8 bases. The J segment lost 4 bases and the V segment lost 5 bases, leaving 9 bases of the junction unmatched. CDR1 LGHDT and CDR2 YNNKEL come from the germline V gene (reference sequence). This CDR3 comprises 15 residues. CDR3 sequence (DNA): TGTGCCAGCAGCTCGGCAGGACAGGGAGTCACTGAAGCTTTCTTT. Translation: CASSSAGQGVTEAFF.

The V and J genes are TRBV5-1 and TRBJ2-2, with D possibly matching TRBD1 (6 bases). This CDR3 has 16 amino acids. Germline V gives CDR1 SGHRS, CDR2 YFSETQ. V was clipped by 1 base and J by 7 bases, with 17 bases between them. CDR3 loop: CASSLFLQGQNGELFF. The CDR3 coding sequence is TGCGCCAGCAGCTTGTTTCTCCAGGGGCAAAACGGGGAGCTGTTTTTT. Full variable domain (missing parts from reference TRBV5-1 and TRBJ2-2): KAGVTQTPRYLIKTRGQQVTLSCSPISGHRSVSWYQQTPGQGLQFLFEYFSETQRNKGNFPGRFSGRQFSNSRSEMNVSTLELGDSALYLCASSLFLQGQNGELFFGEGSRLTVL.

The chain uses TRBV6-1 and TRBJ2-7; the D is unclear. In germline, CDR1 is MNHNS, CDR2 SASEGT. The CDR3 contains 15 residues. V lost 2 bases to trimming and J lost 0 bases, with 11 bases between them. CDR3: CASSEIRLSSYEQYF. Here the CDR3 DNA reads TGTGCCAGCAGTGAAATCAGGTTGAGCTCCTACGAGCAGTACTTC.

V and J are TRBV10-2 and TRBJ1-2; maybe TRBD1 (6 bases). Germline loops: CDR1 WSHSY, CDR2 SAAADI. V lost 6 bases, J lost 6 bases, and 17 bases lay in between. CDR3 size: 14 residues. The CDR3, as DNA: TGCGCCAGCAGGGGCGCAGGGGTGAACAATGGCTACACCTTC. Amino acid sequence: CASRGAGVNNGYTF.

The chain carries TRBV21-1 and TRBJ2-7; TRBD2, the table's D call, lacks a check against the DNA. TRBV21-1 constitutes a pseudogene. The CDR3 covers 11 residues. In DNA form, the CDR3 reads TGTGCCAGCAGCATTCGGGACGAGCAGTACTTC. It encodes CASSIRDEQYF.

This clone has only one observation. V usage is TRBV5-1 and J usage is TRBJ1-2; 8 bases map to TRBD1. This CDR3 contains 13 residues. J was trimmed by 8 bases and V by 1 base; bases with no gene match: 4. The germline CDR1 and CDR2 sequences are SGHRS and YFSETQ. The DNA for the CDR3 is TGCGCCAGCAGCTTGACGGACAGGGACGGCTACACCTTC. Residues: CASSLTDRDGYTF.

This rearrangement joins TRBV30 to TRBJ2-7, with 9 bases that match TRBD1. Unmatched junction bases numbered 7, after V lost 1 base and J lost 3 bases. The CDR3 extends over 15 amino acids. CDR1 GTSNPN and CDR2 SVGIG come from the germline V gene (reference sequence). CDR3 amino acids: CAWSGDRVRIYEQYF. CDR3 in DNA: TGTGCCTGGAGTGGGGACAGGGTAAGAATCTACGAGCAGTACTTC.

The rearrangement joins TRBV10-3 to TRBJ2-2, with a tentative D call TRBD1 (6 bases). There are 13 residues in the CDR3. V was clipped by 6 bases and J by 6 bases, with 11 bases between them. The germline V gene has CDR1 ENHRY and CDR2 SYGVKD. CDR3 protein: CAIRVGGSGELFF. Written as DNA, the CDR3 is TGTGCCATCAGGGTAGGGGGATCCGGGGAGCTGTTTTTT.

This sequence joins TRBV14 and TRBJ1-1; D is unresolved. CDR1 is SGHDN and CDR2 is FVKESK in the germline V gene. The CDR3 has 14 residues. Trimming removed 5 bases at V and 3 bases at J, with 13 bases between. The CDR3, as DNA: TGTGCCAGCAGCACAAATCCGGGTTACACTGAAGCTTTCTTT. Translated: CASSTNPGYTEAFF.

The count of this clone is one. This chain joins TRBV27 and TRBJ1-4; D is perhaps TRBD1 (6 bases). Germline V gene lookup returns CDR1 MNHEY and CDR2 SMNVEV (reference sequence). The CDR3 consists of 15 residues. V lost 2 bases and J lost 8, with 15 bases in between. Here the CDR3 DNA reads TGTGCCAGCAGTTTAAACCGGGACAAGATGGAAAAACTGTTTTTT. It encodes CASSLNRDKMEKLFF.

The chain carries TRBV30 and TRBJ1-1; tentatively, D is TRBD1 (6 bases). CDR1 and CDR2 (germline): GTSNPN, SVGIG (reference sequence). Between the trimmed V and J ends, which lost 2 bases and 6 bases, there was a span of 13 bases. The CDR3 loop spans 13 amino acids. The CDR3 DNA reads TGTGCCTGGAGTAAACCGGGGGGCTCTGAAGCTTTCTTT. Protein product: CAWSKPGGSEAFF.

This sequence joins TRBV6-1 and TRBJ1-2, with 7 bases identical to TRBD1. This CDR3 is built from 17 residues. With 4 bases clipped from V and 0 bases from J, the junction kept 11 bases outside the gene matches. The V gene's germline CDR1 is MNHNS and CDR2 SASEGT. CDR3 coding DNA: TGTGCCAGCAGTGTATTCGGCAGGGGGAGAGCTAACTATGGCTACACCTTC. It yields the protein CASSVFGRGRANYGYTF.

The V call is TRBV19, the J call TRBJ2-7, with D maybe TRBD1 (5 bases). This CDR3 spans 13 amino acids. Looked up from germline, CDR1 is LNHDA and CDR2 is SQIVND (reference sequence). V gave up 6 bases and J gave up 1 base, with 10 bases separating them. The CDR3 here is CASSHRFSYEQYF. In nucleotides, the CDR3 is TGTGCCAGTAGCCACAGGTTTTCCTACGAGCAGTACTTC.

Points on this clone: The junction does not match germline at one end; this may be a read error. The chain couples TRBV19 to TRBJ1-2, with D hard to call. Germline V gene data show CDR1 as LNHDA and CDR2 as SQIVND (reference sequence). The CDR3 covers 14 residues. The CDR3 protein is CASSISSAKYGYTF. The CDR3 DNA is TGTGCCAGTAGTATTAGCTCCGCTAAATATGGCTACACCTTC. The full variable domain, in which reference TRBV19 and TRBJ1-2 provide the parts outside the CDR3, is DGGITQSPKYLFRKEGQNVTLSCEQNLNHDAMYWYRQDPGQGLRLIYYSQIVNDFQKGDIAEGYSVSREKKESFPLTVTSAQKNPTAFYLCASSISSAKYGYTFGSGTRLTVV.

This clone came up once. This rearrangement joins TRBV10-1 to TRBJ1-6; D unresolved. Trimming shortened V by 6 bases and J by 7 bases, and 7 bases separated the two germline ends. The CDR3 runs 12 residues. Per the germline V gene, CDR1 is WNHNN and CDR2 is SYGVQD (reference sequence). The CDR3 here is CASSGGNSPLHF. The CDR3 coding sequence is TGCGCCAGCAGCGGAGGAAATTCACCCCTCCACTTT.

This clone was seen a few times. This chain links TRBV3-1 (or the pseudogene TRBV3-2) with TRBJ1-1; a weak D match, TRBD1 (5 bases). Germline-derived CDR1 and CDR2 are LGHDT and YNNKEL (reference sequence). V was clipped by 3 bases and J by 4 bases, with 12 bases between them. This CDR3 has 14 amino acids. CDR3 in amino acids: CASSQLVGGTEAFF. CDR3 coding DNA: TGTGCCAGCAGCCAGCTGGTGGGGGGCACTGAAGCTTTCTTT.

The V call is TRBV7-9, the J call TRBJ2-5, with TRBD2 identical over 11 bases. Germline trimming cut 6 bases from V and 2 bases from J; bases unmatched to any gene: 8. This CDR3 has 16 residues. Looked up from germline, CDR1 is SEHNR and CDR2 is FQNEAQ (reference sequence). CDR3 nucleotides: TGTGCCAGCAGACCGCTAGCGGGGGGCTCTCAAGAGACCCAGTACTTC. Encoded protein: CASRPLAGGSQETQYF.

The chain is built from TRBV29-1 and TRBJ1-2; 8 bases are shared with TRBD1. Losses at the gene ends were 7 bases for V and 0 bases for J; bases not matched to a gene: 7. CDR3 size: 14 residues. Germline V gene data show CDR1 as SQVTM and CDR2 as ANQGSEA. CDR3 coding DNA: TGCAGCGCCTTGGACAGGGCTCCTAACTATGGCTACACCTTC. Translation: CSALDRAPNYGYTF.

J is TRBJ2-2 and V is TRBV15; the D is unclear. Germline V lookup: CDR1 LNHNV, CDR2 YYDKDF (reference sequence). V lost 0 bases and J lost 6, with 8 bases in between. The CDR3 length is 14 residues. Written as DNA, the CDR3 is TGTGCCACCAGCAGAGATCGGTCTCCCGGGGAGCTGTTTTTT. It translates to CATSRDRSPGELFF.

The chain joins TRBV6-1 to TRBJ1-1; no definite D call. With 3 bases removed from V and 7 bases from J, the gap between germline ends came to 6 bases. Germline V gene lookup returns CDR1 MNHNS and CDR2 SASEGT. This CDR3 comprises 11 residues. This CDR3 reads CASSDRYEAFF. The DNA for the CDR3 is TGTGCCAGCAGTGACAGATATGAAGCTTTCTTT.

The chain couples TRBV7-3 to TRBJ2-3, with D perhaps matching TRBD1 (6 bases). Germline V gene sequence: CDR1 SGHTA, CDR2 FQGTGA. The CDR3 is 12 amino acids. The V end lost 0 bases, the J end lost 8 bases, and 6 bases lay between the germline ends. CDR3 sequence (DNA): TGTGCCAGCAGCTTAACAGGGGGTACGCAGTATTTT. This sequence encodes CASSLTGGTQYF.

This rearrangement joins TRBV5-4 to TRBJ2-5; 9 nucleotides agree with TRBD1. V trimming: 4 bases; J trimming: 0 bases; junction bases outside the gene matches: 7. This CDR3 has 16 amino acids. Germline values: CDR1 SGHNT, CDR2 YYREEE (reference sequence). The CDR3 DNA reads TGTGCCAGCAGCCCCGGGACAGGGCGTTACCAAGAGACCCAGTACTTC. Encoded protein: CASSPGTGRYQETQYF.

CDR3 in DNA: TGTGCCAGCTCACCACAACGACGGGGAAATGAGTATGGCTACACCTTC. Amino acids: CASSPQRRGNEYGYTF. The V and J genes are TRBV18 and TRBJ1-2; D remains unclear. V was cut by 1 base and J by 5 bases, with 17 bases left in between. There are 16 residues in the CDR3. Germline V CDR1 and CDR2: KGHSH, LQKENI.

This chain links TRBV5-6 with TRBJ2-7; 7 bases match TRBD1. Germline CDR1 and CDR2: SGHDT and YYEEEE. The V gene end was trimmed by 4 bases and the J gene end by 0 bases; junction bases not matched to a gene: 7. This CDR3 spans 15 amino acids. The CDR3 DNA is TGTGCCAGCAGCCTCGGGACAGCGAGCTCCTACGAGCAGTACTTC. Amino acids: CASSLGTASSYEQYF.

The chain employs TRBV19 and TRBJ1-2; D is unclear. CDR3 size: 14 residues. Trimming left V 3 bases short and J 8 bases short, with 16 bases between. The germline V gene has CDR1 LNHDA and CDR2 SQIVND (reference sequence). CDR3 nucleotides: TGTGCCAGTAGTATGGTCCCCTTAGGAGGAGGCTACACCTTC. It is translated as CASSMVPLGGGYTF.

The CDR3 region has the DNA TGTGCCAGCAGCGCCGGGACAGGGAGTTACAATGAGCAGTTCTTC. It yields the protein CASSAGTGSYNEQFF. The V and J genes are TRBV9 and TRBJ2-1, with 9 bases that match TRBD1. Germline trimming cut 3 bases from V and 4 bases from J; bases unmatched to any gene: 5. The germline V gene encodes CDR1 SGDLS and CDR2 YYNGEE. This CDR3 contains 15 residues.

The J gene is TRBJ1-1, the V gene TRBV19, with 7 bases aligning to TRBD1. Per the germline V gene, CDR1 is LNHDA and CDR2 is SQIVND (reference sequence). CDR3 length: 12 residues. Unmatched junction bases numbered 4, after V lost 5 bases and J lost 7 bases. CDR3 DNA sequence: TGTGCCAGTAGTGCGGGACAGCTTGAAGCTTTCTTT. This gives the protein CASSAGQLEAFF.

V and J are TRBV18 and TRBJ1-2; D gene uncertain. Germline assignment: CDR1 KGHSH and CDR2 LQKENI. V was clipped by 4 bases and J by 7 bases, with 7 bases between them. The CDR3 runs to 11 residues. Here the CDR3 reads CASSHGGGYTF. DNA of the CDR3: TGTGCCAGCTCACATGGAGGTGGCTACACCTTC.

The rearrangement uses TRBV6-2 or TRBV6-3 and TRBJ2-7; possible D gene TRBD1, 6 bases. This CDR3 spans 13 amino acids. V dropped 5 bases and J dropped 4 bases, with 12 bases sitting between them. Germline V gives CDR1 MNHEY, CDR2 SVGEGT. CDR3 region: CASSPAGAYEQYF. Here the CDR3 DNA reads TGTGCCAGCAGTCCCGCAGGGGCTTACGAGCAGTACTTC.

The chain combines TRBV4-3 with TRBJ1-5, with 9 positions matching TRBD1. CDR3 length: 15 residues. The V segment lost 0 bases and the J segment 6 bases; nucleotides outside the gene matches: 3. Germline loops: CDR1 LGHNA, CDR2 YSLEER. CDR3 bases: TGCGCCAGCAGCCAAGAACGGGACAGGGTTCAGCCCCAGCATTTT. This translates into CASSQERDRVQPQHF.

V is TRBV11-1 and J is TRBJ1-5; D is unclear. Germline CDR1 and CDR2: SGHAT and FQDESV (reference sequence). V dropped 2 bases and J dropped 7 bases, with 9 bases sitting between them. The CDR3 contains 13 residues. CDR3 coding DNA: TGTGCCAGCAGCTTAATGGGCGGGCAGCCCCAGCATTTT. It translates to CASSLMGGQPQHF.